Listed below are T cell receptor beta chains from one sample, sequenced in a study of T cell responses to AZD1222 COVID-19 vaccine. TCRdb's copy holds only in-frame clones and misses some; the assay was immunoSEQ multiplex PCR. The table includes 150,000 to 200,000 clones, 87% detected once. The sequences come from peripheral blood, collected on day 0 of MenACWY control vaccination. These receptors all stem from an adult in good health. CDR3s include the opening cysteine and the closing phenylalanine or tryptophan. The D gene is left open where the match is weak. The size entry is marked missing in some rows and otherwise reads once, few, many or a size class.

12	TRBV12-2	.	TRBJ1-1	.	CASRQGRDEAFF	TGTGCAAGTCGCCAGGGGCGAGATGAAGCTTTCTTT
13	TRBV2	.	TRBJ2-1	.	CASSEARYNEQFF	TGTGCCAGCAGTGAAGCCCGTTACAATGAGCAGTTCTTC
17	TRBV12-1	.	TRBJ2-7	.	CASSILRGAGKTYEQYF	TGTGCCAGCAGCATCCTCCGGGGGGCAGGTAAAACCTACGAGCAGTACTTC
14	TRBV27	.	TRBJ2-3	.	CASRVDRFTDTQYF	TGTGCCAGCAGGGTAGACAGATTCACAGATACGCAGTATTTT
16	TRBV7-9	TRBD2	TRBJ2-1	once	CASSMRTSGRAVEQFF	TGTGCCAGCAGCATGAGGACTAGCGGGAGGGCCGTTGAGCAGTTCTTC
14	TRBV6-6	TRBD2	TRBJ2-7	few	CASGRGTSVPEQYF	TGTGCCAGCGGGCGGGGGACTAGCGTCCCCGAGCAGTACTTC
15	TRBV6-2/TRBV6-3	.	TRBJ2-2	.	CASSERRLNTGELFF	TGTGCCAGCAGCGAGAGACGATTGAACACCGGGGAGCTGTTTTTT
11	TRBV19	.	TRBJ2-1	.	CARAYPNEQFF	TGTGCCAGAGCTTACCCCAATGAGCAGTTCTTC
14	TRBV6-2/TRBV6-3	TRBD1	TRBJ1-2	.	CASSYPTGGRGYTF	TGTGCCAGCAGTTACCCAACAGGGGGAAGGGGCTACACCTTC
13	TRBV10-3	TRBD1	TRBJ2-7	.	CAIRPDRAYEQYF	TGTGCCATCAGACCGGACAGGGCATACGAGCAGTACTTC
16	TRBV28	.	TRBJ1-6	.	CASSLYDGGMNSPLHF	TGTGCCAGCAGTTTATACGATGGGGGCATGAATTCACCCCTCCACTTT
13	TRBV10-3	.	TRBJ2-7	.	CAISERLVTEQYF	TGTGCCATCAGTGAGCGGTTGGTCACCGAGCAGTACTTC
15	TRBV6-1	.	TRBJ2-1	.	CASSEAGGSYNEQFF	TGTGCCAGCAGTGAAGCAGGGGGCTCCTACAATGAGCAGTTCTTC
15	TRBV4-2	.	TRBJ2-7	.	CASSQGEQSSYEQYF	TGTGCCAGCAGCCAAGGTGAGCAGAGCTCCTACGAGCAGTACTTC
17	TRBV5-6	.	TRBJ2-7	.	CASSLGFPPGDHYEQYF	TGTGCCAGCAGCTTAGGCTTTCCCCCAGGAGATCACTACGAGCAGTACTTC
15	TRBV3-1/TRBV3-2	.	TRBJ1-3	few	CASSQARLSGNTIYF	TGTGCCAGCAGCCAAGCAAGGCTCTCTGGAAACACCATATATTTT
13	TRBV12-3/TRBV12-4	TRBD1	TRBJ2-3	once	CASSTRQGDTQYF	TGTGCCAGCAGTACCCGACAGGGAGATACGCAGTATTTT
13	TRBV6-5	.	TRBJ2-7	.	CASSYSFQYEQYF	TGTGCCAGCAGTTACTCGTTTCAGTACGAGCAGTACTTC
12	TRBV10-3	.	TRBJ2-3	once	CAIKGQGDTQYF	TGTGCCATCAAGGGGCAGGGCGATACGCAGTATTTT
15	TRBV7-9	.	TRBJ2-1	once	CASSVGGSTYNEQFF	TGTGCCAGCAGCGTGGGTGGTAGCACCTACAATGAGCAGTTCTTC
12	TRBV6-5	TRBD1	TRBJ1-2	once	CASNQGGGGYTF	TGTGCCAGCAACCAGGGGGGAGGCGGCTACACCTTC
17	TRBV19	.	TRBJ1-6	.	CASREDSVSSYNSPLHF	TGTGCCAGTAGAGAAGACAGTGTAAGCTCCTATAATTCACCCCTCCACTTT
14	TRBV5-4	.	TRBJ1-1	.	CASSEWTVNTEAFF	TGTGCCAGCAGCGAATGGACGGTGAACACTGAAGCTTTCTTT
15	TRBV3-1/TRBV3-2	.	TRBJ2-2	.	CASSQGVTRTGELFF	TGTGCCAGCAGCCAAGGCGTGACAAGAACCGGGGAGCTGTTTTTT
13	TRBV18	TRBD2	TRBJ2-7	.	CASSPRGLEEQYF	TGTGCCAGCTCACCTCGAGGACTAGAAGAGCAGTACTTC
14	TRBV28	.	TRBJ1-2	once	CASNRAPSIRSYTF	TGTGCCAGTAACAGGGCCCCGTCTATCAGAAGCTACACCTTC
13	TRBV12-2	.	TRBJ1-4	.	CARTDATNEKLFF	TGTGCAAGGACGGATGCAACTAATGAAAAACTGTTTTTT